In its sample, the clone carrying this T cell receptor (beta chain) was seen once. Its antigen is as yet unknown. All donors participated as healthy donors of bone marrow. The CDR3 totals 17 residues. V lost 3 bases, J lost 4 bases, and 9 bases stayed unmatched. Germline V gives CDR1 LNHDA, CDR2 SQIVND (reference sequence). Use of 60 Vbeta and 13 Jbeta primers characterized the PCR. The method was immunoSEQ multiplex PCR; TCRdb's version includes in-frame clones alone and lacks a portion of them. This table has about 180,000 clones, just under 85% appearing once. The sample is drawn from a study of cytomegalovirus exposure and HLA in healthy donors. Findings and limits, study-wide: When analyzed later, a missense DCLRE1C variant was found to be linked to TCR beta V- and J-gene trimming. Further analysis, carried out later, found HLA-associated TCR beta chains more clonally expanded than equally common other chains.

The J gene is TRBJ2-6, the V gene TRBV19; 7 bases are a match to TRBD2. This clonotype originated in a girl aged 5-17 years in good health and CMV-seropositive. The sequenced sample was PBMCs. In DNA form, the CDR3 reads TGTGCCAGTAGTATGCGGTGGGGGGGGTCGGGGGCCAACGTCCTGACTTTC. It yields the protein CASSMRWGGSGANVLTF.